This T cell receptor (beta chain) was captured by sequencing in a study of control samples from healthy donors and cancer patients. The germline V and J ends were trimmed by 7 bases and 1 base, with 16 bases remaining between them. This CDR3 is built from 15 residues. Per the germline V gene, CDR1 is SGHTA and CDR2 is FQGNSA. Sequencing used immunoSEQ multiplex PCR; TCRdb keeps in-frame clones, though not all of them. The sample shows approximately 130,000 clones, about 83% of them seen only once. V is TRBV7-2 and J is TRBJ1-1; D might be TRBD1 (6 bases). The clonotype originates from a young man in good health. The sequenced sample consisted of blood. CDR3: CASTAWIGGNTEAFF. CDR3 nucleotides: TGTGCCAGCACCGCTTGGATAGGGGGGAACACTGAAGCTTTCTTT.